Presented here are 31 T cell receptor beta chains from one specimen sequenced in a study of CD8 T cells in Susac syndrome. An input of about 0.5 to 1 ug of RNA was subjected to reverse transcription using random hexamers. TCRdb passed the immunoSEQ multiplex PCR reads through MiXCR, listing each CDR3 protein once. The sample gives 150,000 to 190,000 distinct CDR3 sequences, approximately 95% of which show up once; 0.16% is in the top ten. The sample taken for sequencing was CD4+ T cells from PBMCs. Source of these receptors: a human donor with Susac syndrome.

The V and J genes are TRBV20-1 and TRBJ2-1; 11 nucleotides align to TRBD2. The CDR3 covers 13 residues. The ends lost 6 bases at V and 7 bases at J; junction bases unmatched: 5. Germline V gives CDR1 DFQATT, CDR2 SNEGSKA (reference sequence). The CDR3 reads CSASLAGGNEQFF. CDR3 bases: TGCAGTGCCAGTCTAGCGGGGGGAAATGAGCAGTTCTTC.

The chain carries TRBV25-1 and TRBJ2-2, with 7 bases fitting TRBD1. The CDR3 runs 18 residues. The J segment lost 4 bases and the V segment lost 3 bases, leaving 14 bases of the junction unmatched. Germline CDR1 MGHDK, CDR2 SYGVNS. The CDR3 DNA reads as TGTGCCAGCAGTGATCTCTTCAACAGGGGATATGGCACCGGGGAGCTGTTTTTT. Amino acid sequence: CASSDLFNRGYGTGELFF.

The V gene is TRBV25-1, the J gene TRBJ1-2; TRBD1 matches 12 bases. The germline gives CDR1 MGHDK, CDR2 SYGVNS. With 6 bases clipped from V and 8 bases from J, the junction kept 13 bases outside the gene matches. The CDR3 totals 16 residues. The CDR3 is CASRASGTGGGSGYTF. The CDR3 coding sequence is TGTGCCAGCAGGGCCTCCGGGACAGGGGGCGGATCGGGCTACACCTTC.

CDR3: CASSLSTGPYSGANVLTF. The CDR3 nucleotides are TGCGCCAGCAGCTTATCAACAGGGCCCTACTCTGGGGCCAACGTCCTGACTTTC. This sequence joins TRBV5-1 and TRBJ2-6; D might be TRBD1 (6 bases). Deletions cut 2 bases from V and 0 bases from J, with 15 bases between. The CDR3 is made up of 18 amino acids. Per the germline V gene, CDR1 is SGHRS and CDR2 is YFSETQ.

The J gene is TRBJ2-7, the V gene TRBV6-5; D is uncertain. V shed 1 base and J shed 6 bases, with 13 bases lying between them. Germline CDR1 reads MNHEY; CDR2 reads SVGAGI. The CDR3 extends over 14 amino acids. The CDR3 bases are TGTGCCAGCAGTTACTTCTCCAACCATGGCGAGCAGTACTTC. It encodes CASSYFSNHGEQYF.

The CDR3 DNA reads TGCAGTGCTAGAGTTACTAGACAGTTGTATGGCTACACCTTC. This gives the protein CSARVTRQLYGYTF. The V gene is TRBV20-1, the J gene TRBJ1-2; D perhaps matches TRBD1 (5 bases). CDR1 and CDR2 (germline): DFQATT, SNEGSKA (reference sequence). Deletions cut 1 base from V and 5 bases from J, with 14 bases between. This CDR3 contains 14 residues.

The gene calls are TRBV12-3 or TRBV12-4 and TRBJ1-2; 7 bases map to TRBD1. The CDR3 is 13 residues long. The junction had 9 bases not matched to a gene; V was cut back by 6 bases and J by 8 bases. DNA for the CDR3: TGTGCCAGCAGCCGAGACAGGGTTCAGGGCTACACCTTC. Amino acid sequence: CASSRDRVQGYTF.

The rearrangement links TRBV12-3 or TRBV12-4 to TRBJ2-7; TRBD2 matches at 14 bases. This CDR3 spans 16 amino acids. Trimming removed 6 bases from V and 5 bases from J; junction bases left unmatched: 9. CDR3 protein: CASRWTSGGMLDEQYF. CDR3 DNA sequence: TGTGCCAGCAGATGGACTAGCGGGGGGATGTTAGACGAGCAGTACTTC.

The rearrangement links TRBV30 to TRBJ2-3, with 12 bases lining up with TRBD2. J lost 4 bases, V lost 5 bases, and 10 bases had no gene match. This CDR3 is 16 amino acids long. Germline V gene lookup returns CDR1 GTSNPN and CDR2 SVGIG (reference sequence). The CDR3 reads CAWPPTLAGGPDTQYF. CDR3 DNA sequence: TGTGCCTGGCCTCCAACTCTAGCGGGGGGGCCAGATACGCAGTATTTT.

The chain employs TRBV11-1 and TRBJ2-3; D perhaps matches TRBD1 (5 bases). Germline V gives CDR1 SGHAT, CDR2 FQDESV (reference sequence). This CDR3 is built from 14 residues. Trimming removed 4 bases at V and 1 base at J, with 9 bases between. The CDR3 region is CASSSQQGTDTQYF. CDR3 nucleotide sequence: TGTGCCAGCAGCTCCCAACAGGGCACAGATACGCAGTATTTT.

V is TRBV14 and J is TRBJ2-1, with 7 bases identical to TRBD2. Germline CDR1 SGHDN, CDR2 FVKESK. The CDR3 has 15 amino acids. V lost 4 bases to trimming and J lost 6 bases; unmatched junction nucleotides: 9. In DNA form, the CDR3 reads TGTGCCAGCAGCCGAACTCGACTAGCACTCAATGAGCAGTTCTTC. Translated, it gives CASSRTRLALNEQFF.

The rearrangement uses TRBV6-5 and TRBJ1-5; D is ambiguous. Looked up from germline, CDR1 is MNHEY and CDR2 is SVGAGI. V dropped 0 bases and J dropped 7 bases, with 7 bases sitting between them. The CDR3 extends over 13 amino acids. DNA for the CDR3: TGTGCCAGCAGTTACTCGAAGGGCCAGCCCCAGCATTTT. It codes for CASSYSKGQPQHF.

This clonotype was counted once. J is TRBJ1-1 and V is TRBV20-1; TRBD1 is a possible D gene (5 bases). This CDR3 has 15 residues. Trimming left V 4 bases short and J 7 bases short, with 22 bases between. Looked up from germline, CDR1 is DFQATT and CDR2 is SNEGSKA (reference sequence). CDR3 nucleotides: TGCAGTGCTAAACCGACCGGGACGAGGGGCAATGAAGCTTTCTTT. Translated: CSAKPTGTRGNEAFF.

This chain joins TRBV18 and TRBJ2-1; tentatively, D is TRBD1 (5 bases). The length of the CDR3 is 13 residues. Germline CDR1 KGHSH, CDR2 LQKENI. V shed 0 bases and J shed 7 bases, with 7 bases lying between them. In DNA, the CDR3 is TGTGCCAGCTCACCACCAGGGGTGAATGAGCAGTTCTTC. Protein: CASSPPGVNEQFF.

V gene TRBV24-1 combines with J gene TRBJ2-1, with a tentative D call TRBD1 (6 bases). Germline-derived CDR1 and CDR2 are KGHDR and SFDVKD. The V gene lost 4 bases and the J gene lost 7 bases, with 19 bases spanning the gap. The CDR3 consists of 16 residues. The CDR3 reads CATSDPTRGKGNEQFF. CDR3 nucleotides: TGTGCCACCAGTGACCCCACAAGGGGGAAAGGGAATGAGCAGTTCTTC.

The chain carries TRBV6-2 or TRBV6-3 and TRBJ2-1, with 10 bases matching TRBD1. The CDR3 runs 15 residues. V gave up 6 bases and J gave up 9 bases; unmatched junction bases: 11. Looked up from germline, CDR1 is MNHEY and CDR2 is SVGEGT. In nucleotides, the CDR3 is TGTGCCAGCAGCCGCGACAGGGGGCCCAACGCTGAGCAGTTCTTC. Protein sequence: CASSRDRGPNAEQFF.

The chain couples TRBV7-9 to TRBJ1-2, with a tentative D call TRBD1 (6 bases). V lost 6 bases and J lost 7, with 12 bases in between. This CDR3 has 12 amino acids. The germline gives CDR1 SEHNR, CDR2 FQNEAQ (reference sequence). Here the CDR3 reads CASSQQGVGYTF. The CDR3, as DNA: TGTGCCAGCAGTCAACAGGGAGTTGGCTACACCTTC. Based on the CDR3 plus reference TRBV7-9 and TRBJ1-2, the full variable domain is DTGVSQNPRHKITKRGQNVTFRCDPISEHNRLYWYRQTLGQGPEFLTYFQNEAQLEKSRLLSDRFSAERPKGSFSTLEIQRTEQGDSAMYLCASSQQGVGYTFGSGTRLTVV.

V is TRBV5-4 and J is TRBJ2-7; D tentatively reads TRBD1 or TRBD2 (5 bases each). V was cut by 4 bases and J by 0 bases, with 17 bases left in between. This CDR3 has 16 residues. Germline V CDR1 and CDR2: SGHNT, YYREEE (reference sequence). CDR3 in DNA: TGTGCCAGCAGCCCCTCCCCGACAGACTACTCCTACGAGCAGTACTTC. It yields the protein CASSPSPTDYSYEQYF.

The chain combines TRBV24-1 with TRBJ2-3, with unresolved D. V was shortened by 3 bases and J by 2 bases, with 14 bases between the two germline ends. This CDR3 contains 16 residues. Germline lookup yields CDR1 KGHDR and CDR2 SFDVKD. For the CDR3, the DNA is TGTGCCACCAGTGATGGATCAGGACGGTACACAGATACGCAGTATTTT. It yields the protein CATSDGSGRYTDTQYF.

The chain links TRBV6-6 to TRBJ1-6; the match to TRBD1 covers 7 bases. Trimming removed 8 bases from V and 6 bases from J; junction bases left unmatched: 13. The CDR3 covers 16 residues. The germline V gene encodes CDR1 MNHNY and CDR2 SVGAGI (reference sequence). In DNA form, the CDR3 reads TGTGCCAGCGGCAAGAGGAACTGGGACAGTAATTCACCCCTCCACTTT. It translates to CASGKRNWDSNSPLHF.

The rearrangement links TRBV5-4 to TRBJ2-2; 7 bases fit TRBD2. CDR3 length equals 16 residues. Per the germline V gene, CDR1 is SGHNT and CDR2 is YYREEE (reference sequence). The trim removed 0 bases at V and 6 bases at J, leaving 8 bases unmatched. In DNA, the CDR3 is TGTGCCAGCAGCTTGGTGCCGACTAGCCGGGCCGGGGAGCTGTTTTTT. It specifies CASSLVPTSRAGELFF.

J is TRBJ2-7 and V is TRBV4-2, with 7 positions matching TRBD1. The CDR3 contains 15 residues. Per the germline V gene, CDR1 is LGHNA and CDR2 is YNFKEQ. V lost 1 base and J lost 2; bases outside the gene matches: 5. Written as DNA, the CDR3 is TGTGCCAGCAGCCAAGTGGGCAGGGGGACCTACGAGCAGTACTTC. It is translated as CASSQVGRGTYEQYF.

This chain links TRBV4-2 with TRBJ2-1; the match to TRBD2 covers 12 bases. The CDR3 is made up of 18 amino acids. V trimming: 4 bases; J trimming: 5 bases; junction bases outside the gene matches: 12. Per germline, CDR1 LGHNA and CDR2 YNFKEQ. The CDR3 loop is CASSPGEASGGADNEQFF. CDR3 nucleotide sequence: TGTGCCAGCAGCCCCGGGGAGGCTAGCGGGGGGGCAGACAATGAGCAGTTCTTC.

The V gene is TRBV12-3 or TRBV12-4, the J gene TRBJ1-5; D is unclear. The CDR3 consists of 14 residues. V was clipped by 3 bases and J by 6 bases, with 12 bases between them. As DNA, the CDR3 is TGTGCCAGCAGTTTGGGGAACCCCGGTCAGCCCCAGCATTTT. Translating gives CASSLGNPGQPQHF.

As for this clonotype: Relative to the germline gene, one junction end is altered; a read error may explain this. This chain connects TRBV5-1 to TRBJ2-3, with D perhaps TRBD1 (6 bases). The CDR3 length is 14 residues. The germline V gene encodes CDR1 SGHRS and CDR2 YFSETQ. In DNA form, the CDR3 reads TGTGCCAGCAGTTTAGGGGGAGGCACAGATACGCAGTATTTT. Its protein is CASSLGGGTDTQYF.

The chain uses TRBV2 and TRBJ2-6, with 7 bases that match TRBD1. The CDR3 has 16 amino acids. Germline loops: CDR1 SNHLY, CDR2 FYNNEI. Unmatched junction bases numbered 5, after V lost 5 bases and J lost 1 base. CDR3 in DNA: TGTGCCAGCAGTCGTGACAGGGCTTCTGGGGCCAACGTCCTGACTTTC. Its translation is CASSRDRASGANVLTF.

The CDR3 coding sequence is TGTGCCAGCAGTCCGTCCCGGAATTCACCCCTCCACTTT. Protein: CASSPSRNSPLHF. The gene calls are TRBV6-6 and TRBJ1-6; D gene unclear. The germline V gene has CDR1 MNHNY and CDR2 SVGAGI (reference sequence). The ends were cut back, 5 bases at V and 7 bases at J, with 9 bases in the middle. The CDR3 length is 13 residues.

The gene calls are TRBV29-1 and TRBJ1-2; unclear D gene. Germline V gene sequence: CDR1 SQVTM, CDR2 ANQGSEA. The CDR3 has 12 amino acids. V lost 0 bases and J lost 7, with 9 bases in between. The CDR3 DNA reads as TGCAGCGTTGAAGAGAGCGGCTCTGGCTACACCTTC. Protein: CSVEESGSGYTF.

The DNA of the CDR3 is TGTGCCAGCAGCTTAGAAGCAGGGGCCCATTCCGACTACACCTTC. Amino acid sequence: CASSLEAGAHSDYTF. The V gene is TRBV7-9, the J gene TRBJ1-2, with D possibly TRBD1 on 6 matching bases. This CDR3 has 15 residues. V was clipped by 1 base and J by 10 bases, with 19 bases between them. Per the germline V gene, CDR1 is SEHNR and CDR2 is FQNEAQ (reference sequence).

This chain uses TRBV16 with TRBJ1-2, with TRBD1 matching 10 bases. V lost 4 bases to trimming and J lost 8 bases; unmatched junction nucleotides: 4. Germline V CDR1 and CDR2: KGHSY, FQNENV. The CDR3 runs 13 residues. CDR3 DNA sequence: TGTGCCAGCAGCCGGGACAGGGGAGGCGGCTACACCTTC. It yields the protein CASSRDRGGGYTF.

This clonotype was observed a single time. This chain connects TRBV20-1 to TRBJ2-2; TRBD1 matches 10 bases. V shed 0 bases and J 5 bases; nucleotides not matched to a gene: 9. Germline loops: CDR1 DFQATT, CDR2 SNEGSKA (reference sequence). This CDR3 has 17 amino acids. The CDR3 nucleotides read TGCAGTGCTAGAGATCTTAGACAGGGGGCACGTACCGGGGAGCTGTTTTTT. Translating it yields CSARDLRQGARTGELFF.